This T cell receptor (beta chain) comes out of a study of OX40 agonist ivuxolimab in advanced cancers. Study at large: People in dose escalation had one of these cancers: hepatocellular carcinoma, melanoma, renal cell or head and neck cancer. Among those treated, three patients had partial responses, one with hepatocellular carcinoma and two with cutaneous melanoma.

To note about this clone: The antigen remains unidentified.

V was shortened by 7 bases and J by 3 bases, with 12 bases between the two germline ends. This CDR3 has 13 amino acids. Germline CDR1 SGHVS, CDR2 FQNEAQ. Study-wide findings and caveats: Partly responding patients at 0.1-3.0 mg/kg showed some of the smallest clonal expansion.

Here immunoSEQ multiplex PCR was the method, and the copy in TCRdb shows in-frame clones only, minus some. The table includes about 98,000 clones, 70% to 90% detected once. The V gene is TRBV7-8, the J gene TRBJ1-1; maybe TRBD1 (5 bases). The source was CD4+ or CD8+ T cells sorted from blood, collected in a trial of the OX40 agonist ivuxolimab. This TCR came from an adult with an advanced solid tumor such as melanoma, head and neck, liver or kidney cancer. The CDR3 sequence is CASNGAWDTEAFF. Written as DNA, the CDR3 is TGTGCCAGCAACGGGGCCTGGGACACTGAAGCTTTCTTT.